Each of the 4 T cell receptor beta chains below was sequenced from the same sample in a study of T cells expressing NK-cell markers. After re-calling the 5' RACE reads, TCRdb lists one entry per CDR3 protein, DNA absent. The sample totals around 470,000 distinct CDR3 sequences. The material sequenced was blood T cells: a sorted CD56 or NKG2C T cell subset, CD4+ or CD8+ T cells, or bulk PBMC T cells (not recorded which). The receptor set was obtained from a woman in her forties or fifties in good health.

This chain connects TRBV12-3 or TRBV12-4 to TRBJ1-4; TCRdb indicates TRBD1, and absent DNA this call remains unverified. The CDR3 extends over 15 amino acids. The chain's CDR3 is CASSPVQTGGEKLFF.

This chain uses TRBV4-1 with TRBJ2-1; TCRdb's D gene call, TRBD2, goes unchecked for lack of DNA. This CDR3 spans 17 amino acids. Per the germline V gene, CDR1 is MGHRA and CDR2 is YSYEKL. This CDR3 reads CASSQFTGGSSYNEQFF.

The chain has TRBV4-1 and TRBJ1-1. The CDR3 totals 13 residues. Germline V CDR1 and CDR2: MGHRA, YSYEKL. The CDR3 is CASSQASSTEAFF.

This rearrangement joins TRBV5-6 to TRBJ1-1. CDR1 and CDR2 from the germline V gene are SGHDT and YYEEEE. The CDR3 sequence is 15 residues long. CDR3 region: CASSLIAGRGTEAFF.